This TCR beta chain was profiled in a study of blood T cell repertoires in COVID-19. Study-level background: Samples came from the United States, Italy and Spain, spanning acute and convalescent COVID-19.

V was shortened by 5 bases and J by 5 bases, with 12 bases between the two germline ends. The CDR3 spans 12 residues. Germline lookup yields CDR1 SQVTM and CDR2 ANQGSEA. In the original workflow: It was from reference gene primer amplification that nucleated cell counts were estimated. Only in-frame clones appear in the TCRdb table, and some are missing; sequencing was by immunoSEQ multiplex PCR. V, J and clone size are taken as reported in that table, and D and trimming were inferred from the DNA itself. The sample records under 450,000 clones, about 90% being singletons. Cohort assignment relied on participant-reported clinical history.

The TCR was taken from a man aged 25 to 45 who had recovered from COVID-19. The sample was PBMCs or T cells enriched from blood (not recorded which). The genes are TRBV29-1 and TRBJ1-2; D is ambiguous. The CDR3 protein is CSVRQESYGYTF. DNA for the CDR3: TGCAGCGTTCGGCAGGAAAGTTATGGCTACACCTTC.